The 20 T cell receptor beta chains in this list originate from one sample, sequenced in a study of regulatory T cells in long-lasting Graves disease. Time point specified: newly diagnosed GD, antithyroid drugs for less than 3 months. Following extraction of RNA from PBMCs, that RNA was used to make the TCR library. Arm-PCR of CDR3 regions with iRepertoire HTBI primers generated TCR beta libraries. TCRdb itself ran the multiplex PCR reads through MiXCR, one entry per CDR3 protein. The sample consists of over 350,000 distinct CDR3 sequences, 15% of them appearing once. These sequences were also reported in another study, on T cells in Graves' hyperthyroidism and ophthalmopathy.

The sequenced sample was peripheral blood mononuclear cells (PBMCs), obtained at new diagnosis, from a patient treated with antithyroid drugs. Source of these receptors: a woman aged 40 to 50 with Graves disease.

The rearrangement links TRBV7-9 to TRBJ2-5; D is perhaps TRBD2 (6 bases). CDR3 length: 14 residues. The V and J ends lost 1 base and 5 bases respectively, with 11 bases between them. Germline-derived CDR1 and CDR2 are SEHNR and FQNEAQ (reference sequence). Here the CDR3 reads CASSLDGGLETQYF. The CDR3 DNA is TGTGCCAGCAGCTTAGACGGGGGTCTCGAGACCCAGTACTTC.

This clonotype was observed many times. V gene TRBV7-2 combines with J gene TRBJ2-3; D is undetermined. V was clipped by 1 base and J by 0 bases, with 5 bases between them. In germline, CDR1 is SGHTA, CDR2 FQGNSA. This CDR3 is built from 14 residues. Here the CDR3 DNA reads TGTGCCAGCAGCTTAGAATACAGCACAGATACGCAGTATTTT. Protein product: CASSLEYSTDTQYF.

This clonotype was seen at least ten times. CDR3 amino acids: CASSLFGGSSDTQYF. CDR3 nucleotide sequence: TGTGCCAGTAGCCTATTCGGCGGGAGTTCAGATACGCAGTATTTT. The J gene is TRBJ2-3, the V gene TRBV19; 7 nucleotides agree with TRBD2. Germline V gene data show CDR1 as LNHDA and CDR2 as SQIVND (reference sequence). V was clipped by 6 bases and J by 4 bases; unmatched bases: 10. This CDR3 has 15 residues.

On this clonotype: A much larger clone differs from this one at a single base, so this may be a read error. The V and J genes are TRBV12-3 or TRBV12-4 and TRBJ2-1; no clear D gene. V was pared by 1 base and J by 10 bases, with 14 bases between. This CDR3 region has 14 residues. DNA for the CDR3: TGTGCCAGCAGTTTAGAAAGCGACCCCTACGAGCAGTTCTTC. Its translation is CASSLESDPYEQFF.

This clonotype was observed many times. The chain recombines TRBV11-3 with TRBJ2-1; D unresolved. The CDR3 spans 10 residues. CDR1 SGHNT and CDR2 YENEEA come from the germline V gene. Trimming stripped 2 bases from V and 9 bases from J, with 2 bases between. Here the CDR3 DNA reads TGTGCCAGCAGCTTAAGTGAGCAGTTCTTC. It translates to CASSLSEQFF.

This sequence joins TRBV28 and TRBJ1-5, with D perhaps TRBD1 (6 bases). V was clipped by 6 bases and J by 9 bases, with 21 bases between them. CDR1 MDHEN and CDR2 SYDVKM come from the germline V gene. This CDR3 has 15 amino acids. CDR3 loop: CASSHTGTVFPPQHF. For the CDR3, the DNA is TGTGCCAGCAGCCATACAGGGACTGTATTTCCGCCCCAGCATTTT.

This clonotype has a count of ten or more. The genes are TRBV6-2 or TRBV6-3 and TRBJ2-7; TRBD2 agrees at 10 bases. Germline V gives CDR1 MNHEY, CDR2 SVGEGT. The CDR3 is 16 amino acids. Trimming removed 0 bases from V and 5 bases from J; junction bases left unmatched: 7. The CDR3 loop is CASSYSTLAGAHEQYF. The CDR3 nucleotides read TGTGCCAGCAGTTACTCGACTCTAGCGGGAGCTCACGAGCAGTACTTC.

In its sample, this clonotype was seen once. A much larger clone differs from this one at a single base, so this may be a read error. The chain is built from TRBV29-1 and TRBJ2-3; D ambiguous. V was shortened by 6 bases and J by 2 bases, with 15 bases between the two germline ends. The CDR3 covers 14 residues. Per the germline V gene, CDR1 is SQVTM and CDR2 is ANQGSEA. The CDR3 sequence: CSVAARRLTDTQYF. CDR3 bases: TGCAGCGTGGCCGCGAGGCGGCTCACAGATACGCAGTATTTT.

This clonotype was counted only a few times. The rearrangement uses TRBV7-3 and TRBJ1-2; tentative D call: TRBD1 (5 bases). The germline V gene has CDR1 SGHTA and CDR2 FQGTGA. Trimming removed 1 base from V and 1 base from J, with 10 bases in between. The CDR3 contains 15 residues. The CDR3 coding sequence is TGTGCCAGCAGCTTAAGGGCCAGGGATAACTATGGCTACACCTTC. This encodes CASSLRARDNYGYTF.

In its sample, this clonotype was seen many times. This chain uses TRBV28 with TRBJ1-1; D is undetermined. The V end was cut by 3 bases, the J end by 3 bases, with 11 bases between. The CDR3 spans 14 residues. The germline CDR1 and CDR2 sequences are MDHEN and SYDVKM. CDR3 residues: CASSFGIGDTEAFF. The CDR3 region has the DNA TGTGCCAGCAGTTTCGGGATCGGCGACACTGAAGCTTTCTTT.

This clonotype has at least ten counts. CDR3 sequence (DNA): TGTGCCAGCAGGGATCCCTACTTAGCGGGAGAGGACTACAATGAGCAGTTCTTC. It codes for CASRDPYLAGEDYNEQFF. The chain employs TRBV9 and TRBJ2-1; 9 bases align to TRBD2. V trimming: 5 bases; J trimming: 3 bases; junction bases outside the gene matches: 15. CDR3 length equals 18 residues. From germline, CDR1 is SGDLS and CDR2 YYNGEE.

About this clonotype itself: At one end the junction does not follow the germline gene, possibly because of a read error. The chain has TRBV7-7 and TRBJ2-5, with unresolved D. The germline V gene has CDR1 SSHAT and CDR2 FNYEAQ (reference sequence). This CDR3 is 13 amino acids long. Written as DNA, the CDR3 is TGTGCTAGCAGCCCCGGTTATCGGGAGACCCAGTACTTC. It is translated as CASSPGYRETQYF.

Many counts were recorded for this clonotype. This chain uses TRBV27 with TRBJ1-4, with TRBD1 identical over 9 bases. There are 17 residues in the CDR3. CDR1 is MNHEY, CDR2 SMNVEV, per germline (reference sequence). After removal of 0 bases from V and 5 bases from J, the junction contained 7 bases not matched to a gene. The CDR3 loop is CASSLSGTGTINEKLFF. The DNA for the CDR3 is TGTGCCAGCAGTTTATCGGGGACAGGGACTATAAATGAAAAACTGTTTTTT.

Comment on this clonotype: It may be a read error: a sequence one base away is much more abundant. The chain couples TRBV6-2 or TRBV6-3 to TRBJ2-2; the D gene is possibly TRBD2 (6 bases). Per germline, CDR1 MNHEY and CDR2 SVGEGT. There are 14 residues in the CDR3. The CDR3 here is CGSSYRRGTGELFF. CDR3 sequence (DNA): TGTGGCAGCAGTTACAGGAGGGGTACCGGGGAGCTGTTTTTT.

In this sample, this clonotype turned up many times. The rearrangement joins TRBV7-3 to TRBJ2-1, with a possible D match to TRBD2 (5 bases). Germline V gene data show CDR1 as SGHTA and CDR2 as FQGTGA. The germline V and J ends were trimmed by 0 bases and 4 bases, with 13 bases remaining between them. The CDR3 spans 16 residues. Here the CDR3 reads CASSLTGSRTYNEQFF. The CDR3 nucleotides read TGTGCCAGCAGCTTAACAGGTAGCAGGACTTACAATGAGCAGTTCTTC.

This clonotype has just one count. Since a much larger clone is just one base distant, this may be a read error. V usage is TRBV20-1 and J usage is TRBJ2-4; possible D gene TRBD2, 6 bases. This CDR3 comprises 16 residues. Germline lookup yields CDR1 DFQATT and CDR2 SNEGSKA (reference sequence). In DNA form, the CDR3 reads TGCAGTGCTAGAAAGTCGGGACTGCTAGCCAAAAACATTCAGTGCTTC. Amino acids: CSARKSGLLAKNIQCF.

In its sample, this clonotype was seen many times. The gene calls are TRBV12-3 or TRBV12-4 and TRBJ2-7, with 11 nucleotides matching TRBD1. V trimming: 5 bases; J trimming: 1 base; junction bases outside the gene matches: 7. The CDR3 has 16 amino acids. The CDR3 is CASSVGTGGRSYEQYF. CDR3 in DNA: TGTGCCAGCAGTGTTGGGACAGGGGGACGGTCCTACGAGCAGTACTTC.

This clonotype was seen repeatedly, ten times or more. The chain employs TRBV5-1 and TRBJ2-1, with D possibly being TRBD1 (6 bases). The V gene's germline CDR1 is SGHRS and CDR2 YFSETQ. With 4 bases removed from V and 4 bases from J, the gap between germline ends came to 12 bases. The CDR3 runs to 14 residues. CDR3 sequence reads: CASSQGLGYNEQFF. The CDR3 DNA sequence: TGCGCCAGCAGCCAGGGGCTCGGGTACAATGAGCAGTTCTTC.

The J gene is TRBJ2-7, the V gene TRBV6-1, with D tentatively TRBD1 (5 bases). The CDR3 sequence is 12 residues long. Trimming took off 7 bases at V and 2 bases at J, with 9 bases between the two ends. Germline assignment: CDR1 MNHNS and CDR2 SASEGT. CDR3 in amino acids: CASTLTAYEQYF. CDR3 nucleotide sequence: TGTGCCAGCACCTTGACAGCCTACGAGCAGTACTTC.

J is TRBJ2-1 and V is TRBV11-3; TRBD2 matches at 14 bases. CDR1 is SGHNT and CDR2 is YENEEA in the germline V gene. V lost 0 bases to trimming and J lost 8 bases; unmatched junction nucleotides: 6. CDR3 length: 17 residues. The CDR3 sequence: CASSLDQGTSGRHEQFF. CDR3 DNA: TGTGCCAGCAGCTTAGATCAGGGGACTAGCGGGAGACATGAGCAGTTCTTC.